This entry lists 11 T cell receptor beta chains sequenced from one sample in a study of control samples from healthy donors and cancer patients. Assay: immunoSEQ multiplex PCR; the TCRdb copy retains only in-frame clones and omits some. The sample shows about 140,000 clones, roughly nine tenths of them seen only once. Sequenced: blood. Source of these receptors: a man aged 18 to 29 in good health.

The V call is TRBV4-1, the J call TRBJ2-1; D remains ambiguous. V lost 0 bases, J lost 1 base, and 4 bases lay in between. The CDR3 has 14 amino acids. Germline CDR1 reads MGHRA; CDR2 reads YSYEKL. Here the CDR3 DNA reads TGCGCCAGCAGCCAAGAAACTTCCTACAATGAGCAGTTCTTC. Translating gives CASSQETSYNEQFF.

The CDR3 loop reads CASSYYRADTGELFF. In DNA form, the CDR3 reads TGTGCCAGCAGCTATTACAGGGCGGACACCGGGGAGCTGTTTTTT. The chain is built from TRBV7-6 and TRBJ2-2; a possible D gene is TRBD1 (6 bases). The ends were cut back, 4 bases at V and 3 bases at J, with 12 bases in the middle. From germline, CDR1 is SGHVS and CDR2 FNYEAQ. The CDR3 length is 15 residues.

This chain joins TRBV11-2 and TRBJ1-2; weak D call: TRBD1 (6 bases). CDR3 length: 12 residues. Germline V gene sequence: CDR1 SGHAT, CDR2 FQNNGV. Trimming removed 5 bases at V and 8 bases at J, with 12 bases between. The CDR3: CASSETDRGYTF. CDR3 coding DNA: TGTGCCAGCAGCGAGACGGACAGAGGCTACACCTTC.

This clone was counted only a few times. The chain links TRBV15 to TRBJ1-6, with a weak D call TRBD1 (6 bases). The CDR3 is 16 amino acids. V dropped 0 bases and J dropped 9 bases, with 15 bases sitting between them. Germline assignment: CDR1 LNHNV and CDR2 YYDKDF (reference sequence). CDR3 region: CATSRDPQGTGSPLHF. CDR3 DNA: TGTGCCACCAGCAGAGATCCCCAGGGGACCGGTTCACCCCTCCACTTT. The full variable domain, in which reference TRBV15 and TRBJ1-6 provide the parts outside the CDR3, is DAMVIQNPRYQVTQFGKPVTLSCSQTLNHNVMYWYQQKSSQAPKLLFHYYDKDFNNEADTPDNFQSRRPNTSFCFLDIRSPGLGDTAMYLCATSRDPQGTGSPLHFGNGTRLTVT.

The chain recombines TRBV5-4 with TRBJ2-2; D gene unclear. This CDR3 is built from 16 residues. CDR1 and CDR2 (germline): SGHNT, YYREEE (reference sequence). Trimming pared 4 bases from V and 0 bases from J, leaving 13 bases between. Written as DNA, the CDR3 is TGTGCCAGCAGCGCCCGGAGTTTTGCGAACACCGGGGAGCTGTTTTTT. Translation gives CASSARSFANTGELFF.

This rearrangement joins TRBV2 to TRBJ1-3; a weak D match, TRBD1 (5 bases). Trimming left V 4 bases short and J 2 bases short, with 15 bases between. The CDR3 is 16 amino acids. The germline V gene has CDR1 SNHLY and CDR2 FYNNEI. The CDR3 loop is CASSGLGLRAGNTIYF. Here the CDR3 DNA reads TGTGCCAGCAGTGGCTTGGGACTGAGAGCTGGAAACACCATATATTTT.

The rearrangement uses TRBV6-5 and TRBJ2-5, with D perhaps TRBD1 (5 bases). The CDR3 loop spans 16 amino acids. Germline V gene lookup returns CDR1 MNHEY and CDR2 SVGAGI. Trimming cost V 2 bases and J 0 bases, with 13 bases left between them. DNA for the CDR3: TGTGCCAGCAGTTACGGGGCTATTCGCCACCAAGAGACCCAGTACTTC. Amino acids: CASSYGAIRHQETQYF.

The chain combines TRBV5-6 with TRBJ2-5, with D perhaps TRBD1 or TRBD2 (5 bases each). Per the germline V gene, CDR1 is SGHDT and CDR2 is YYEEEE. With 1 base removed from V and 1 base from J, the gap between germline ends came to 11 bases. This CDR3 contains 15 residues. This CDR3 reads CASSLPGPGQETQYF. The CDR3 DNA follows: TGTGCCAGCAGCTTGCCGGGGCCTGGCCAAGAGACCCAGTACTTC.

The CDR3, as DNA: TGCGCCAGCAGCTTGGTTCCTCTACAGGGGGCGGAAGGAAACACCATATATTTT. It encodes CASSLVPLQGAEGNTIYF. The V call is TRBV5-1, the J call TRBJ1-3; TRBD1 agrees at 9 bases. Germline V lookup: CDR1 SGHRS, CDR2 YFSETQ. The V and J ends lost 0 bases and 4 bases, in that order; junction bases with no gene match: 11. The CDR3 runs 18 residues. The variable domain in full, completed from reference TRBV5-1 and TRBJ1-3, reads KAGVTQTPRYLIKTRGQQVTLSCSPISGHRSVSWYQQTPGQGLQFLFEYFSETQRNKGNFPGRFSGRQFSNSRSEMNVSTLELGDSALYLCASSLVPLQGAEGNTIYFGEGSWLTVV.

V usage is TRBV5-1 and J usage is TRBJ2-3, with D uncertain. The germline V and J ends were trimmed by 3 bases and 3 bases, with 17 bases remaining between them. CDR3 size: 16 residues. In germline, CDR1 is SGHRS, CDR2 YFSETQ. The CDR3: CASSSTAMEGTDTQYF. CDR3 coding DNA: TGCGCCAGCAGCTCCACCGCCATGGAAGGAACAGATACGCAGTATTTT.

The chain uses TRBV9 and TRBJ2-6; 14 bases fit TRBD2. This CDR3 comprises 19 residues. Germline trimming cut 3 bases from V and 3 bases from J; bases unmatched to any gene: 8. Per the germline V gene, CDR1 is SGDLS and CDR2 is YYNGEE. The CDR3 is CASSARLAGGIGGANVLTF. Here the CDR3 DNA reads TGTGCCAGCAGCGCCCGACTAGCGGGGGGGATAGGTGGGGCCAACGTCCTGACTTTC.